A single sample gave rise to the 13 T cell receptor beta chains below, sequenced in a study of shared clonotypes between healthy human individuals. This table comes from immunoSEQ multiplex PCR, and its TCRdb copy is limited to in-frame clones, with some not included. Of about 320,000 clones in the sample, around 87% are singletons; the top ten hold around 15%. Specimen: memory CD8+ T cells sorted from blood. Subset noted: CD45RO+ cells pooled with CCR7-negative TemRA cells. These receptors were obtained from a man younger than 35 in good health.

This chain uses TRBV6-5 with TRBJ1-2, with unresolved D. Germline CDR1 reads MNHEY; CDR2 reads SVGAGI. The germline V and J ends were trimmed by 5 bases and 3 bases, with 10 bases remaining between them. This CDR3 comprises 13 residues. CDR3 amino acids: CASSPGVYYGYTF. The CDR3 DNA follows: TGTGCCAGCAGTCCTGGTGTGTACTATGGCTACACCTTC.

The chain couples TRBV19 to TRBJ1-1, with D possibly TRBD1 on 5 matching bases. The V end lost 7 bases, the J end lost 4 bases, and 7 bases lay between the germline ends. The CDR3 loop spans 11 amino acids. The V gene's germline CDR1 is LNHDA and CDR2 SQIVND (reference sequence). The chain's CDR3 is CASKGVTEAFF. As DNA, the CDR3 is TGTGCCAGTAAAGGGGTCACTGAAGCTTTCTTT.

This sequence joins TRBV11-2 and TRBJ2-1; 7 bases agree with TRBD2. The length of the CDR3 is 18 residues. With 5 bases clipped from V and 0 bases from J, the junction kept 13 bases outside the gene matches. CDR1 and CDR2 (germline): SGHAT, FQNNGV. DNA of the CDR3: TGTGCCAGCAGCCCGTACTTCTCAGCGGGGAGCTCCTACAATGAGCAGTTCTTC. Residues: CASSPYFSAGSSYNEQFF.

This chain uses TRBV5-5 with TRBJ2-7; D unresolved. Trimming cost V 4 bases and J 2 bases, with 7 bases left between them. The CDR3 contains 12 residues. In germline, CDR1 is SGHKS, CDR2 YYEKEE (reference sequence). CDR3 sequence reads: CASSPDPYEQYF. The CDR3, as DNA: TGTGCCAGCAGCCCTGACCCCTACGAGCAGTACTTC.

This chain joins TRBV18 and TRBJ2-7, with D perhaps TRBD1 (6 bases). Germline-derived CDR1 and CDR2 are KGHSH and LQKENI. The CDR3 contains 13 residues. V was clipped by 2 bases and J by 4 bases, with 9 bases between them. CDR3 in amino acids: CASSPVGAYEQYF. CDR3 sequence (DNA): TGTGCCAGCTCACCAGTGGGGGCTTACGAGCAGTACTTC.

V is TRBV6-1 and J is TRBJ1-2; no firm D call. From germline, CDR1 is MNHNS and CDR2 SASEGT. CDR3 length: 15 amino acids. Trimming took off 3 bases at V and 3 bases at J, with 14 bases between the two ends. The CDR3 is CASSDDLGVYYGYTF. CDR3 bases: TGTGCCAGCAGTGATGACCTTGGGGTGTACTATGGCTACACCTTC.

This sequence joins TRBV6-1 and TRBJ1-3; the D gene is possibly TRBD1 (5 bases). There are 17 residues in the CDR3. V was cut by 3 bases and J by 6 bases, with 21 bases left in between. CDR1 MNHNS and CDR2 SASEGT come from the germline V gene. The CDR3 region is CASSELDFRGALNTIYF. DNA of the CDR3: TGTGCCAGCAGTGAGTTGGACTTTCGAGGGGCTTTAAACACCATATATTTT.

V usage is TRBV10-3 and J usage is TRBJ1-1; D is perhaps TRBD1 (5 bases). With 0 bases removed from V and 6 bases from J, the gap between germline ends came to 20 bases. There are 17 residues in the CDR3. Germline CDR1 reads ENHRY; CDR2 reads SYGVKD. The CDR3 nucleotides read TGTGCCATCAGTGAGTCAAACCTTGGGACCTTGGGCGCTGAAGCTTTCTTT. Its translation is CAISESNLGTLGAEAFF.

CDR3 nucleotides: TGTGCCAGCAGTTACCCGGGAGAGGAGCAGTACTTC. It yields the protein CASSYPGEEQYF. This chain connects TRBV6-5 to TRBJ2-7; the D gene is possibly TRBD2 (6 bases). V dropped 2 bases and J dropped 7 bases, with 9 bases sitting between them. Germline V CDR1 and CDR2: MNHEY, SVGAGI. The length of the CDR3 is 12 residues.

This clone was seen only once. The chain couples TRBV28 to TRBJ1-5, with a weak D call TRBD1 (6 bases). The ends were cut back, 5 bases at V and 4 bases at J, with 12 bases in the middle. CDR1 and CDR2 from the germline V gene are MDHEN and SYDVKM. The CDR3 loop spans 14 amino acids. The CDR3 region is CASSPDSTNQPQHF. The DNA for the CDR3 is TGTGCCAGCAGTCCGGACAGTACAAATCAGCCCCAGCATTTT.

This rearrangement joins TRBV30 to TRBJ1-2; D gene ambiguous. V gave up 0 bases and J gave up 7 bases, with 12 bases separating them. The CDR3 consists of 13 residues. The V gene's germline CDR1 is GTSNPN and CDR2 SVGIG (reference sequence). CDR3 DNA: TGTGCCTGGAGTGTACTAGGTCTGCCTGGCTACACCTTC. It translates to CAWSVLGLPGYTF.

The table lists this clone with a count of one. The rearrangement joins TRBV9 to TRBJ2-7; D could derive from TRBD1 or TRBD2 (5 bases each). The CDR3 length is 15 residues. The V end lost 4 bases, the J end lost 3 bases, and 17 bases lay between the germline ends. Germline CDR1 and CDR2: SGDLS and YYNGEE. The CDR3 protein is CASSTLRDASYEQYF. The DNA for the CDR3 is TGTGCCAGCAGCACTCTCCGGGACGCAAGCTACGAGCAGTACTTC.

Notes on this clone: At one end, the junction sequence differs from germline, possibly due to a read error. This chain uses TRBV29-1 with TRBJ2-1; the match to TRBD2 covers 16 bases. Germline CDR1 reads SQVTM; CDR2 reads ANQGSEA. The CDR3 sequence is 18 residues long. CDR3 sequence reads: CSVEGTSGGEGSYNEQFF. The DNA for the CDR3 is TGCAGCGTGGAAGGGACTAGCGGGGGGGAAGGGTCCTACAATGAGCAGTTCTTC.